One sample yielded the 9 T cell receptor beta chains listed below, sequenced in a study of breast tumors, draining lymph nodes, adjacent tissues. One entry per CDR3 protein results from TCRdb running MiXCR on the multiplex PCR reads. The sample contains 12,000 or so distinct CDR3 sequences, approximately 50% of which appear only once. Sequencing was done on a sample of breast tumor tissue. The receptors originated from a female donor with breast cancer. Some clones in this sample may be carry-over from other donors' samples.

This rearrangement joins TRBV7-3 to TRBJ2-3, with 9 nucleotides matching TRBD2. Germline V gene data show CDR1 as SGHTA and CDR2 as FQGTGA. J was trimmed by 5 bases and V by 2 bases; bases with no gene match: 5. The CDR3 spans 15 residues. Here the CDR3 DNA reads TGTGCCAGCAGCTTAGCGGGGGGGCGAATAGATACGCAGTATTTT. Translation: CASSLAGGRIDTQYF.

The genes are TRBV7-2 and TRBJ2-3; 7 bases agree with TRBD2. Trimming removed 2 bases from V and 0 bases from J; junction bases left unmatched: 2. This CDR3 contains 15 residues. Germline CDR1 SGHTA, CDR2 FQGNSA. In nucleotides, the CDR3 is TGTGCCAGCAGCTTAACTAGCGCTAGCACAGATACGCAGTATTTT. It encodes CASSLTSASTDTQYF. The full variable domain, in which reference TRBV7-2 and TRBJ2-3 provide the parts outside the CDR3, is GAGVSQSPSNKVTEKGKDVELRCDPISGHTALYWYRQSLGQGLEFLIYFQGNSAPDKSGLPSDRFSAERTGGSVSTLTIQRTQQEDSAVYLCASSLTSASTDTQYFGPGTRLTVL.

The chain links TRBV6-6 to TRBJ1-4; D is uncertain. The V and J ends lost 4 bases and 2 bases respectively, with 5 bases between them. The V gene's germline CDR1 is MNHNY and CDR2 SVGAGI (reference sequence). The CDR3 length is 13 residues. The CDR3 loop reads CASSSRTNEKLFF. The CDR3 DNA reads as TGTGCCAGCAGTTCCAGGACTAATGAAAAACTGTTTTTT.

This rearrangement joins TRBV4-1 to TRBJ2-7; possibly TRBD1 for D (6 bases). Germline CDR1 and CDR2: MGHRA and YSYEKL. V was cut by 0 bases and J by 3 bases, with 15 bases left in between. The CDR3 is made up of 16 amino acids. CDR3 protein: CASSQDWPGVSYEQYF. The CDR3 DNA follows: TGCGCCAGCAGCCAAGATTGGCCAGGGGTTAGCTACGAGCAGTACTTC.

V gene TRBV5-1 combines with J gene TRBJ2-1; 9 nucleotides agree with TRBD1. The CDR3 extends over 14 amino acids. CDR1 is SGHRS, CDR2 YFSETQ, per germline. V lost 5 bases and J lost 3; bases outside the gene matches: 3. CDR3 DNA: TGCGCCAGCAGAGGGACAGGGCACTACAATGAGCAGTTCTTC. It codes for CASRGTGHYNEQFF.

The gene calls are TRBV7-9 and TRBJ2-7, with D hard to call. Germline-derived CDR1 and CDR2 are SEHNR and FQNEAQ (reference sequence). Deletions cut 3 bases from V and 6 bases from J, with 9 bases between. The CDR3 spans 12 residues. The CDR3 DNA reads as TGTGCCAGCAGCTTGTCCCCGGGCGAGCAGTACTTC. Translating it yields CASSLSPGEQYF.

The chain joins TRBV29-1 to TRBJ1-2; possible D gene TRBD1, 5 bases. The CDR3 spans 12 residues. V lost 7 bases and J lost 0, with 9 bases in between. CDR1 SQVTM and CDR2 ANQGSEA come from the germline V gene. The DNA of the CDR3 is TGCAGCGCTGACAGATCTAACTATGGCTACACCTTC. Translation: CSADRSNYGYTF.

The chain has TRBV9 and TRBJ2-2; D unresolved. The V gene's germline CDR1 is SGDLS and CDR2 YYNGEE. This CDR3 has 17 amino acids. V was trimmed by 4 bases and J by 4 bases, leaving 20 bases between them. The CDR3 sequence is CASSTRHSPKGTGELFF. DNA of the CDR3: TGTGCCAGCAGCACCCGCCACTCACCGAAGGGCACCGGGGAGCTGTTTTTT.

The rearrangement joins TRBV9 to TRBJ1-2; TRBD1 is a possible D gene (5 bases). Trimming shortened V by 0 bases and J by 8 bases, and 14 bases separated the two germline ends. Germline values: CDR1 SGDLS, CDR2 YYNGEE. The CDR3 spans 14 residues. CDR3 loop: CASSVDGRAHGYTF. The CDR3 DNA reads TGTGCCAGCAGCGTAGATGGCAGGGCGCACGGCTACACCTTC.